These 21 T cell receptor beta chains originate from one sample sequenced in a study of blood T cell repertoires in COVID-19. This table comes from immunoSEQ multiplex PCR, and its TCRdb copy is limited to in-frame clones, with some not included. The table includes 250,000 to 350,000 clones, approximately 84% detected once. The sequenced sample consisted of peripheral blood. The receptors derive from a human donor with COVID-19, enrolled during active disease. The donor label of this sample is uncertain.

The chain couples TRBV5-4 to TRBJ2-1; 13 positions agree with TRBD2. The CDR3 runs 17 residues. Trimming took 2 bases from V and 1 from J; bases not matched to a gene: 3. The germline gives CDR1 SGHNT, CDR2 YYREEE (reference sequence). CDR3 loop: CASSLGLAGVSYNEQFF. CDR3 DNA: TGTGCCAGCAGCTTAGGACTAGCGGGAGTGTCCTACAATGAGCAGTTCTTC.

This clone showed up just once. This chain uses TRBV12-3 or TRBV12-4 with TRBJ2-1; D is undetermined. The CDR3 loop spans 13 amino acids. V shed 3 bases and J shed 4 bases, with 7 bases lying between them. CDR3 bases: TGTGCCAGCAGTTTCCTACGGTACAATGAGCAGTTCTTC. Amino acids: CASSFLRYNEQFF.

The V and J genes are TRBV5-8 and TRBJ2-3, with 9 bases aligning to TRBD1. CDR1 is SGHTS, CDR2 YDEGEE, per germline. This CDR3 is 15 amino acids long. The trim removed 0 bases at V and 2 bases at J, leaving 1 base unmatched. The CDR3 protein is CASSLGTGDTDTQYF. The CDR3 DNA follows: TGTGCCAGCAGCTTGGGGACAGGGGACACAGATACGCAGTATTTT.

As concerns this clone: A read error is likely, as this CDR3 ends without the conserved phenylalanine or tryptophan. It is unclear where the CDR3 begins or ends on the DNA, so no DNA is shown, and the CDR3 is as TCRdb lists it. The rearrangement uses TRBV5-3 and TRBJ1-2; TRBD1, the D gene given by the table, was not confirmed from the DNA. TRBV5-3 is an ORF; its function is uncertain. The CDR3 is made up of 20 amino acids, end residues included. The CDR3 loop is CARSFRSRRHMATPSVRGPL.

The rearrangement uses TRBV29-1 and TRBJ2-2, with TRBD1 matching 7 bases. After removal of 1 base from V and 5 bases from J, the junction contained 4 bases not matched to a gene. There are 14 residues in the CDR3. Germline CDR1 SQVTM, CDR2 ANQGSEA. The CDR3 reads CSVEGTGPTGELFF. CDR3 in DNA: TGCAGCGTTGAAGGGACAGGCCCAACCGGGGAGCTGTTTTTT.

The chain recombines TRBV4-1 with TRBJ2-5; D is possibly TRBD2 (5 bases). From germline, CDR1 is MGHRA and CDR2 YSYEKL. The CDR3 totals 17 residues. Deletions cut 4 bases from V and 1 base from J, with 19 bases between. Written as DNA, the CDR3 is TGCGCCAGCAGCCCCCAGCGAGCGGAGGACCTCCAAGAGACCCAGTACTTC. Protein: CASSPQRAEDLQETQYF.

The chain has TRBV29-1 and TRBJ2-3; D is perhaps TRBD1 (5 bases). Germline V gives CDR1 SQVTM, CDR2 ANQGSEA. Trimming removed 4 bases from V and 1 base from J, with 12 bases in between. The CDR3 runs to 14 residues. CDR3 DNA sequence: TGCAGCGTTGGGGCAGGGTCGGGCACAGATACGCAGTATTTT. Translating gives CSVGAGSGTDTQYF.

V usage is TRBV19 and J usage is TRBJ2-1; D not resolved. Germline V CDR1 and CDR2: LNHDA, SQIVND (reference sequence). The CDR3 sequence is 15 residues long. V lost 2 bases and J lost 6, with 14 bases in between. The CDR3 spells CASSIPESPGNEQFF. Written as DNA, the CDR3 is TGTGCCAGTAGTATACCAGAAAGCCCGGGCAATGAGCAGTTCTTC. The full variable domain, rest sourced from reference TRBV19 and TRBJ2-1, is DGGITQSPKYLFRKEGQNVTLSCEQNLNHDAMYWYRQDPGQGLRLIYYSQIVNDFQKGDIAEGYSVSREKKESFPLTVTSAQKNPTAFYLCASSIPESPGNEQFFGPGTRLTVL.

The chain carries TRBV11-2 and TRBJ2-3, with D perhaps TRBD2 (5 bases). V gave up 3 bases and J gave up 9 bases, with 19 bases separating them. This CDR3 has 15 residues. Germline lookup yields CDR1 SGHAT and CDR2 FQNNGV. The CDR3 DNA reads as TGTGCCAGCAGCTTCAACGGGATTGAGGGTGAAACGCAGTATTTT. Residues: CASSFNGIEGETQYF.

The chain carries TRBV7-9 and TRBJ2-5; the D gene is possibly TRBD1 (5 bases). This CDR3 is built from 14 residues. Deletions cut 1 base from V and 2 bases from J, with 8 bases between. Germline values: CDR1 SEHNR, CDR2 FQNEAQ (reference sequence). CDR3 sequence reads: CASSLGQNQETQYF. The CDR3 DNA reads as TGTGCCAGCAGCTTAGGACAGAATCAAGAGACCCAGTACTTC. Complete variable domain (other parts from reference TRBV7-9 and TRBJ2-5): DTGVSQNPRHKITKRGQNVTFRCDPISEHNRLYWYRQTLGQGPEFLTYFQNEAQLEKSRLLSDRFSAERPKGSFSTLEIQRTEQGDSAMYLCASSLGQNQETQYFGPGTRLLVL.

The J gene is TRBJ1-4, the V gene TRBV7-6; perhaps TRBD1 as D (6 bases). The CDR3 length is 17 residues. Trimming took off 1 base at V and 1 base at J, with 13 bases between the two ends. CDR1 and CDR2 from the germline V gene are SGHVS and FNYEAQ. Here the CDR3 reads CASSLVPNRETNEKLFF. The DNA for the CDR3 is TGTGCCAGCAGCTTAGTTCCCAACAGGGAAACTAATGAAAAACTGTTTTTT.

The chain employs TRBV27 and TRBJ1-1, with D possibly TRBD1 on 6 matching bases. Germline V gene data show CDR1 as MNHEY and CDR2 as SMNVEV (reference sequence). Trimming removed 2 bases from V and 5 bases from J, with 12 bases in between. CDR3 length: 14 residues. The CDR3 bases are TGTGCCAGCAGTTTAACGCAGGGGCGAACTGAAGCTTTCTTT. It encodes CASSLTQGRTEAFF.

The gene calls are TRBV18 and TRBJ1-4; no reliable D call. Trimming took 3 bases from V and 0 from J, leaving 8 bases between them. This CDR3 contains 15 residues. In germline, CDR1 is KGHSH, CDR2 LQKENI. The CDR3 spells CASSPGRATNEKLFF. The CDR3 DNA reads as TGTGCCAGCTCACCGGGGAGAGCAACTAATGAAAAACTGTTTTTT. Variable domain in full (rest from reference TRBV18 and TRBJ1-4): NAGVMQNPRHLVRRRGQEARLRCSPMKGHSHVYWYRQLPEEGLKFMVYLQKENIIDESGMPKERFSAEFPKEGPSILRIQQVVRGDSAAYFCASSPGRATNEKLFFGSGTQLSVL.

V usage is TRBV7-3 and J usage is TRBJ1-1; D might be TRBD1 (6 bases). Germline CDR1 reads SGHTA; CDR2 reads FQGTGA. V lost 5 bases to trimming and J lost 0 bases, with 10 bases between them. The CDR3 has 14 residues. The DNA for the CDR3 is TGTGCCAGCAGCCCCGGGACACTGAACACTGAAGCTTTCTTT. Encoded protein: CASSPGTLNTEAFF.

This clone was seen more than once but under ten times. This chain links TRBV19 with TRBJ1-3; no firm D call. V was shortened by 3 bases and J by 4 bases, with 10 bases between the two germline ends. This CDR3 contains 14 residues. Germline V gene data show CDR1 as LNHDA and CDR2 as SQIVND (reference sequence). The DNA for the CDR3 is TGTGCCAGTAGTATGAGGGAGTCCGGAAACACCATATATTTT. Encoded protein: CASSMRESGNTIYF.

The chain is built from TRBV6-1 and TRBJ1-1; 7 bases align to TRBD1. V was pared by 2 bases and J by 1 base, with 7 bases of the junction left unmatched. Germline lookup yields CDR1 MNHNS and CDR2 SASEGT. This CDR3 contains 16 residues. The CDR3 loop is CASSEFSTGPNTEAFF. CDR3 sequence (DNA): TGTGCCAGCAGTGAATTCTCGACAGGGCCGAACACTGAAGCTTTCTTT.

The chain couples TRBV12-3 or TRBV12-4 to TRBJ1-1; no clear D gene. Trimming stripped 6 bases from V and 4 bases from J, with 12 bases between. The CDR3 runs to 13 residues. CDR3 protein: CASSRHPGTEAFF. The CDR3 nucleotides are TGTGCCAGCAGCCGCCATCCCGGCACTGAAGCTTTCTTT.

This clone was picked up one time. V is TRBV4-1 and J is TRBJ1-2; possibly TRBD1 for D (6 bases). V lost 0 bases to trimming and J lost 8 bases, with 22 bases between them. The CDR3 is 17 amino acids. Germline V gene data show CDR1 as MGHRA and CDR2 as YSYEKL. CDR3 bases: TGCGCCAGCAGCCAAGATCGGGGGGGCAGGGAAGCCCACGGCTACACCTTC. Translating it yields CASSQDRGGREAHGYTF.

This rearrangement joins TRBV9 to TRBJ2-1; possibly TRBD1 for D (5 bases). The V end lost 0 bases, the J end lost 5 bases, and 12 bases lay between the germline ends. Germline V gene data show CDR1 as SGDLS and CDR2 as YYNGEE. The CDR3 spans 15 residues. Here the CDR3 reads CASSVGPDNHNEQFF. The CDR3 DNA is TGTGCCAGCAGCGTAGGTCCGGACAATCACAATGAGCAGTTCTTC.

About this clone itself: The same CDR3 also results from other DNA sequences found in this sample. This chain connects TRBV7-2 to TRBJ2-5, with 10 bases matching TRBD2. The V gene's germline CDR1 is SGHTA and CDR2 FQGNSA. The CDR3 spans 15 residues. The trim removed 0 bases at V and 3 bases at J, leaving 1 base unmatched. CDR3: CASSLAGLAEETQYF. Here the CDR3 DNA reads TGTGCCAGCAGCTTAGCTGGACTAGCGGAAGAGACCCAGTACTTC.

The V gene is TRBV7-3, the J gene TRBJ2-3; 7 bases map to TRBD2. The CDR3 is 14 amino acids. Germline V gene data show CDR1 as SGHTA and CDR2 as FQGTGA. V lost 2 bases to trimming and J lost 4 bases; unmatched junction nucleotides: 3. CDR3 loop: CASSLRGDADTQYF. As DNA, the CDR3 is TGTGCCAGCAGCTTACGGGGGGACGCAGATACGCAGTATTTT.